The 20 T cell receptor beta chains presented below share a single source sample, sequenced in a study of T cell responses to AZD1222 COVID-19 vaccine. Only in-frame clones appear in the TCRdb table, and some are missing; sequencing was by immunoSEQ multiplex PCR. In the table there are 100,000 to 150,000 clones, approximately 90% of which are singletons. The sample consisted of peripheral blood, taken on day 0 of AZD1222 vaccination. These receptor sequences come from an adult in good health.

V usage is TRBV11-1 and J usage is TRBJ2-1, with TRBD2 as a possible D gene (6 bases). The germline V and J ends were trimmed by 1 base and 3 bases, with 10 bases remaining between them. Looked up from germline, CDR1 is SGHAT and CDR2 is FQDESV (reference sequence). The CDR3 length is 15 residues. The CDR3 DNA reads TGTGCCAGCAGCTTAGAAGGGACTGGCTACAATGAGCAGTTCTTC. Encoded protein: CASSLEGTGYNEQFF.

This chain joins TRBV18 and TRBJ2-7, with D unresolved. In germline, CDR1 is KGHSH, CDR2 LQKENI. V was trimmed by 3 bases and J by 2 bases, leaving 11 bases between them. This CDR3 region has 14 residues. The DNA of the CDR3 is TGTGCCAGCTCACCGTTGGCACGGGCCTACGAGCAGTACTTC. It translates to CASSPLARAYEQYF. The variable domain in full, with the rest retrieved from reference TRBV18 and TRBJ2-7, is NAGVMQNPRHLVRRRGQEARLRCSPMKGHSHVYWYRQLPEEGLKFMVYLQKENIIDESGMPKERFSAEFPKEGPSILRIQQVVRGDSAAYFCASSPLARAYEQYFGPGTRLTVT.

This chain uses TRBV19 with TRBJ2-2; tentative D call: TRBD1 (6 bases). Germline CDR1 reads LNHDA; CDR2 reads SQIVND (reference sequence). The V end was cut by 8 bases, the J end by 5 bases, with 9 bases between. This CDR3 contains 12 residues. CDR3 loop: CASHRATGELFF. The CDR3 DNA sequence: TGTGCCAGTCACAGGGCTACCGGGGAGCTGTTTTTT. Together with reference TRBV19 and TRBJ2-2, the CDR3 gives the full variable domain: DGGITQSPKYLFRKEGQNVTLSCEQNLNHDAMYWYRQDPGQGLRLIYYSQIVNDFQKGDIAEGYSVSREKKESFPLTVTSAQKNPTAFYLCASHRATGELFFGEGSRLTVL.

This chain links TRBV12-3 or TRBV12-4 with TRBJ2-2; D unresolved. The germline V and J ends were trimmed by 4 bases and 3 bases, with 3 bases remaining between them. The length of the CDR3 is 12 residues. The CDR3 reads CASSSYTGELFF. The CDR3 bases are TGTGCCAGCAGTTCATACACCGGGGAGCTGTTTTTT.

The chain couples TRBV5-1 to TRBJ1-1, with a possible D match to TRBD1 (5 bases). The V end lost 0 bases, the J end lost 4 bases, and 13 bases lay between the germline ends. Germline V gene data show CDR1 as SGHRS and CDR2 as YFSETQ. This CDR3 region has 15 residues. The CDR3 coding sequence is TGCGCCAGCAGCTTGGGGGCGCGGACAAGCACTGAAGCTTTCTTT. It specifies CASSLGARTSTEAFF. The full variable domain, completed using reference TRBV5-1 and TRBJ1-1, is KAGVTQTPRYLIKTRGQQVTLSCSPISGHRSVSWYQQTPGQGLQFLFEYFSETQRNKGNFPGRFSGRQFSNSRSEMNVSTLELGDSALYLCASSLGARTSTEAFFGQGTRLTVV.

This clone was recorded a few times. The chain combines TRBV4-1 with TRBJ1-5, with D perhaps TRBD1 (6 bases). CDR1 is MGHRA and CDR2 is YSYEKL in the germline V gene. V was clipped by 2 bases and J by 4 bases, with 12 bases between them. CDR3 size: 15 residues. CDR3 loop: CASSQSGQWNQPQHF. The CDR3 DNA reads as TGCGCCAGCAGCCAATCTGGACAGTGGAATCAGCCCCAGCATTTT.

J is TRBJ1-5 and V is TRBV6-2 or TRBV6-3; 7 bases are a match to TRBD1. From germline, CDR1 is MNHEY and CDR2 SVGEGT. The CDR3 consists of 18 residues. V trimming: 3 bases; J trimming: 2 bases; junction bases outside the gene matches: 13. The CDR3 loop reads CASSYPPTGFEGNQPQHF. The CDR3 DNA reads as TGTGCCAGCAGTTATCCCCCGACAGGGTTCGAGGGCAATCAGCCCCAGCATTTT.

This clone appeared once. This chain links TRBV29-1 with TRBJ2-2; TRBD1 matches 7 bases. CDR3 length equals 14 residues. Trimming at V came to 6 bases and at J to 7 bases, leaving 11 bases not matched to a gene. Per germline, CDR1 SQVTM and CDR2 ANQGSEA. CDR3 protein: CSVVDRRQGGELFF. The CDR3 coding sequence is TGCAGCGTGGTTGACCGCCGACAGGGCGGGGAGCTGTTTTTT.

This chain uses TRBV28 with TRBJ2-3, with D perhaps matching TRBD2 (7 bases). With 6 bases removed from V and 4 bases from J, the gap between germline ends came to 14 bases. This CDR3 region has 14 residues. Germline assignment: CDR1 MDHEN and CDR2 SYDVKM. The CDR3 bases are TGTGCCAGCAGAAAGGGGGGGAGGGCAGATACGCAGTATTTT. It specifies CASRKGGRADTQYF.

The CDR3 spells CASSIVGRNTEAFF. The CDR3 coding sequence is TGTGCCAGTAGTATAGTAGGGAGGAACACTGAAGCTTTCTTT. The J gene is TRBJ1-1, the V gene TRBV19; no clear D gene. V was pared by 1 base and J by 1 base, with 7 bases between. CDR1 is LNHDA, CDR2 SQIVND, per germline (reference sequence). The CDR3 runs 14 residues. Full variable domain (rest looked up from reference TRBV19 and TRBJ1-1): DGGITQSPKYLFRKEGQNVTLSCEQNLNHDAMYWYRQDPGQGLRLIYYSQIVNDFQKGDIAEGYSVSREKKESFPLTVTSAQKNPTAFYLCASSIVGRNTEAFFGQGTRLTVV.

CDR3 loop: CASRIRTLDMNTEAFF. The DNA of the CDR3 is TGCGCCAGCAGAATACGGACATTAGACATGAACACTGAAGCTTTCTTT. The chain couples TRBV5-1 to TRBJ1-1; D perhaps matches TRBD1 (5 bases). CDR3 length: 16 residues. From germline, CDR1 is SGHRS and CDR2 YFSETQ. Trimming left V 5 bases short and J 0 bases short, with 17 bases between.

The rearrangement links TRBV28 to TRBJ1-1; D may be TRBD1 (5 bases). The germline V gene has CDR1 MDHEN and CDR2 SYDVKM. Trimming shortened V by 4 bases and J by 1 base, and 16 bases separated the two germline ends. The CDR3 runs 16 residues. The chain's CDR3 is CASSSYSGMKNTEAFF. DNA of the CDR3: TGTGCCAGCAGTTCGTATTCAGGGATGAAGAACACTGAAGCTTTCTTT.

The chain combines TRBV5-1 with TRBJ1-4; TRBD1 agrees at 9 bases. Germline V gene sequence: CDR1 SGHRS, CDR2 YFSETQ. V dropped 0 bases and J dropped 7; count of bases not matched to a gene: 1. This CDR3 has 14 residues. The DNA for the CDR3 is TGCGCCAGCAGCTTGGGACAGGGGGGTGAAAAACTGTTTTTT. Translating gives CASSLGQGGEKLFF.

The chain joins TRBV19 to TRBJ1-1; tentatively, D is TRBD1 (5 bases). CDR1 and CDR2 (germline): LNHDA, SQIVND (reference sequence). The CDR3 runs 14 residues. V gave up 6 bases and J gave up 4 bases, with 15 bases separating them. The CDR3 spells CASRFRDSGTEAFF. The CDR3 DNA is TGTGCCAGTAGGTTCAGGGATTCGGGCACTGAAGCTTTCTTT. The full variable domain, in which reference TRBV19 and TRBJ1-1 provide the parts outside the CDR3, is DGGITQSPKYLFRKEGQNVTLSCEQNLNHDAMYWYRQDPGQGLRLIYYSQIVNDFQKGDIAEGYSVSREKKESFPLTVTSAQKNPTAFYLCASRFRDSGTEAFFGQGTRLTVV.

The J gene is TRBJ1-4, the V gene TRBV6-5, with a weak D call TRBD1 (6 bases). Germline V lookup: CDR1 MNHEY, CDR2 SVGAGI. The germline V and J ends were trimmed by 8 bases and 12 bases, with 22 bases remaining between them. The CDR3 runs to 14 residues. CDR3 amino acids: CASATGVSRGELFF. CDR3 sequence (DNA): TGTGCCAGCGCTACCGGAGTATCGAGGGGGGAACTGTTTTTT.

This chain links TRBV12-2 with TRBJ1-2. TRBV12-2 constitutes a pseudogene. CDR3 length: 17 amino acids. DNA of the CDR3: TGTGCAAGTCGCCCCCGGATCGTCGGGACCAACAACTATGGCTACACCTTC. Amino acids: CASRPRIVGTNNYGYTF.

Written as DNA, the CDR3 is TGTGCCAGCAGGCTTGCGAGGAACACTGAAGCTTTCTTT. Protein product: CASRLARNTEAFF. This rearrangement joins TRBV5-4 to TRBJ1-1; no clear D gene. The germline V gene encodes CDR1 SGHNT and CDR2 YYREEE (reference sequence). V lost 5 bases and J 1 base, leaving 9 bases between the germline ends. The CDR3 extends over 13 amino acids.

The chain employs TRBV6-6 and TRBJ1-5; TRBD1 matches 9 bases. CDR3 size: 17 residues. V lost 5 bases and J lost 2; bases outside the gene matches: 10. Germline values: CDR1 MNHNY, CDR2 SVGAGI (reference sequence). CDR3 region: CASSPSPTGGRNQPQHF. For the CDR3, the DNA is TGTGCCAGCAGTCCCAGCCCGACAGGGGGTCGCAATCAGCCCCAGCATTTT.

The chain is built from TRBV13 and TRBJ2-3; tentatively, D is TRBD1 or TRBD2 (5 bases each). This CDR3 comprises 15 residues. Looked up from germline, CDR1 is PRHDT and CDR2 is FYEKMQ (reference sequence). Trimming removed 6 bases at V and 1 base at J, with 14 bases between. This chain's CDR3 is CASRGASQGTDTQYF. The CDR3 bases are TGTGCCAGCAGAGGGGCTAGCCAAGGCACAGATACGCAGTATTTT.

This clone was picked up a small number of times. The V and J genes are TRBV4-2 and TRBJ1-2, with 8 bases fitting TRBD1. The germline V gene has CDR1 LGHNA and CDR2 YNFKEQ. The trim removed 4 bases at V and 1 base at J, leaving 5 bases unmatched. The CDR3 has 15 amino acids. The CDR3 loop is CASSRGDRSNYGYTF. The CDR3 DNA is TGTGCCAGCAGCCGCGGGGACAGGAGTAACTATGGCTACACCTTC.